The rows below give T cell receptor beta chains drawn from one sample of a study of T cell responses to AZD1222 COVID-19 vaccine. Assay used: immunoSEQ multiplex PCR; TCRdb lists only in-frame clones, some missing. Seen here are fewer than 200,000 clones, roughly 89% observed once, and the top ten hold approximately 1.6%. Sequencing was performed on peripheral blood, taken on day 0 of AZD1222 vaccination. Every receptor here comes from an adult in good health. The CDR3 runs from the conserved cysteine through the conserved F or W. A D gene is named only where the DNA matches it firmly. Part of the rows lack a size; the others show once, few, many or a class for expanded clones.

V gene,CDR3 length,J gene,clone size,D gene,CDR3 DNA,CDR3 protein
TRBV7-2,16,TRBJ2-2,NA,TRBD1,TGTGCCAGCAGCCCTGGGACAGGGGTAAACACCGGGGAGCTGTTTTTT,CASSPGTGVNTGELFF
TRBV15,16,TRBJ1-5,NA,NA,TGTGCCACCAGCCGACGGCCGGACAGTAGCAATCAGCCCCAGCATTTT,CATSRRPDSSNQPQHF
TRBV28,17,TRBJ2-5,NA,NA,TGTGCCAGCAGTTTAAGGCCCCCAGGGCCCTCCTTGGAGACCCAGTACTTC,CASSLRPPGPSLETQYF
TRBV5-1,12,TRBJ2-7,once,NA,TGCGCCAGCAGCCAGGGATACGGCGAGCAGTACTTC,CASSQGYGEQYF
TRBV6-6,16,TRBJ1-1,NA,TRBD1,TGTGCCAGCAGTTCCGTCAGGGGGCAGATGAACACTGAAGCTTTCTTT,CASSSVRGQMNTEAFF
TRBV4-2,14,TRBJ1-6,NA,NA,TGTGCCAGCAGCCAAGATCTCAATAATTCACCCCTCCACTTT,CASSQDLNNSPLHF
TRBV5-1,13,TRBJ2-5,NA,NA,TGCGCCAGCAAGGACAGTGATGGGGAGACCCAGTACTTC,CASKDSDGETQYF
TRBV5-8,14,TRBJ1-1,NA,TRBD1,TGTGCCAGCAGACCATTACAGGGGGCCTCTGAAGCTTTCTTT,CASRPLQGASEAFF
TRBV6-5,13,TRBJ2-2,NA,NA,TGTGCCAGCAGCACTTCGAACACCGGGGAGCTGTTTTTT,CASSTSNTGELFF
TRBV19,16,TRBJ2-5,NA,TRBD2,TGTGCCAGTAGTACCACCGGGACTAGCGGGAGGAAGACCCAGTACTTC,CASSTTGTSGRKTQYF
TRBV19,18,TRBJ2-2,NA,TRBD1,TGTGCCAGTAGTATAGGAGGGACAGGGGGCGCTAAAACCGGGGAGCTGTTTTTT,CASSIGGTGGAKTGELFF
TRBV5-6,15,TRBJ2-5,NA,NA,TGTGCCAGCAGCCAAGGCCGGGGGTTCCAAGAGACCCAGTACTTC,CASSQGRGFQETQYF